The 10 T cell receptor beta chains below all came from one sample that was sequenced in a study of blood T cells in healthy people across ages. The authors ran a second PCR of about 6 to 11 cycles using a sample-barcoded 5' primer and a J-beta primer mix. Via MiXCR, TCRdb re-called the 5' RACE reads, giving one row per CDR3 protein. The data contain some 710,000 distinct CDR3 sequences, about half of them seen just once; the ten biggest clones take up less than 20%. What was sequenced was blood. Every receptor here comes from a man of 80 years or more in good health.

This clonotype turned up a few times. A much larger clone lies a single base off, so this may be a read error. This rearrangement joins TRBV29-1 to TRBJ1-2, with 12 bases aligning to TRBD1. V was clipped by 1 base and J by 5 bases; unmatched bases: 11. In germline, CDR1 is SQVTM, CDR2 ANQGSEA. This CDR3 has 17 residues. As DNA, the CDR3 is TGCAGCGTTGAAGTCCGGAGGCTGGGACAGGGGGCATATGGCTACACCTTC. It codes for CSVEVRRLGQGAYGYTF.

J is TRBJ2-3 and V is TRBV7-2; 10 positions agree with TRBD2. The CDR3 spans 16 residues. V was pared by 4 bases and J by 7 bases, with 11 bases of the junction left unmatched. Germline assignment: CDR1 SGHTA and CDR2 FQGNSA. CDR3 bases: TGTGCCAGCAGCTCCGGATTTAGCGGGAGGATGTATACGCAGTATTTT. Translating it yields CASSSGFSGRMYTQYF.

This sequence joins TRBV6-5 and TRBJ2-3; 8 nucleotides match TRBD1. Germline CDR1 and CDR2: MNHEY and SVGAGI. CDR3 length equals 16 residues. The V segment lost 2 bases and the J segment 0 bases; nucleotides outside the gene matches: 4. CDR3: CASSYRTGRSTDTQYF. The CDR3 DNA reads as TGTGCCAGCAGTTACAGGACAGGGAGGAGCACAGATACGCAGTATTTT.

This clonotype was observed a handful of times. The genes are TRBV7-8 and TRBJ2-1; D perhaps matches TRBD2 (5 bases). Trimming left V 4 bases short and J 10 bases short, with 14 bases between. The CDR3 sequence is 13 residues long. Germline CDR1 reads SGHVS; CDR2 reads FQNEAQ. CDR3 residues: CASSSLEGKEQFF. The CDR3 nucleotides are TGTGCCAGCAGCTCGCTAGAGGGCAAGGAGCAGTTCTTC.

A single count supports this clonotype. V gene TRBV9 combines with J gene TRBJ2-1; a weak D match, TRBD1 (6 bases). CDR1 and CDR2 from the germline V gene are SGDLS and YYNGEE. The ends were cut back, 0 bases at V and 9 bases at J, with 22 bases in the middle. This CDR3 contains 17 residues. The CDR3 region is CASSVAGPGVWAAEQFF. Here the CDR3 DNA reads TGTGCCAGCAGCGTAGCGGGACCAGGGGTTTGGGCGGCTGAGCAGTTCTTC.

The chain employs TRBV4-1 and TRBJ1-5, with D perhaps matching TRBD1 (5 bases). This CDR3 is built from 22 residues. Germline CDR1 MGHRA, CDR2 YSYEKL. V lost 4 bases and J lost 6, with 37 bases in between. CDR3 residues: CASSLVPFLTASSRDQGQPQHF. In DNA form, the CDR3 reads TGCGCCAGCAGCCTAGTCCCCTTTTTGACCGCGAGTAGCCGGGACCAGGGTCAGCCCCAGCATTTT.

This clonotype was seen a few times. The J gene is TRBJ2-5, the V gene TRBV20-1; D is unresolved. Germline V gives CDR1 DFQATT, CDR2 SNEGSKA (reference sequence). The CDR3 sequence is 13 residues long. Trimming left V 4 bases short and J 5 bases short, with 14 bases between. CDR3 region: CSAMVLALETQYF. In DNA form, the CDR3 reads TGCAGTGCTATGGTATTAGCTTTGGAGACCCAGTACTTC.

This clonotype was counted ten times or more. The genes are TRBV27 and TRBJ2-1, with 10 bases that match TRBD2. The CDR3 sequence is 19 residues long. Germline lookup yields CDR1 MNHEY and CDR2 SMNVEV (reference sequence). Unmatched junction bases numbered 18, after V lost 2 bases and J lost 8 bases. The CDR3 coding sequence is TGTGCCAGCAGTTTACGTGTCCTAAATAGCGGGAGGTTATCCTATGAGCAGTTCTTC. This encodes CASSLRVLNSGRLSYEQFF.

The chain employs TRBV20-1 and TRBJ2-1; TRBD2 matches 12 bases. Germline trimming cut 5 bases from V and 4 bases from J; bases unmatched to any gene: 9. Germline V lookup: CDR1 DFQATT, CDR2 SNEGSKA (reference sequence). CDR3 length: 16 amino acids. CDR3 loop: CSALASGRVSYNEQFF. The CDR3 nucleotides are TGCAGTGCTCTTGCTAGCGGGAGGGTCTCATACAATGAGCAGTTCTTC.

The genes are TRBV5-4 and TRBJ2-4, with 8 bases that match TRBD1. V lost 4 bases and J lost 3; bases outside the gene matches: 9. The CDR3 sequence is 16 residues long. CDR1 is SGHNT, CDR2 YYREEE, per germline (reference sequence). The DNA for the CDR3 is TGTGCCAGCAGCGAGCCGGGACAGGACATCAAAAACATTCAGTACTTC. Translation: CASSEPGQDIKNIQYF.